These 13 T cell receptor beta chains originate from one sample sequenced in a study of cytomegalovirus exposure and HLA in healthy donors. The PCR contained 60 Vbeta and 13 Jbeta primers. Assay used: immunoSEQ multiplex PCR; TCRdb lists only in-frame clones, some missing. The sample shows under 200,000 clones, around three quarters of them seen only once. The sequencing input was PBMCs. The receptors derive from a woman between 25 and 40 years old in good health and CMV-seronegative.

The genes are TRBV14 and TRBJ2-4, with a possible D match to TRBD2 (5 bases). The CDR3 is 15 amino acids. Germline V gene sequence: CDR1 SGHDN, CDR2 FVKESK. Deletions cut 4 bases from V and 2 bases from J, with 12 bases between. CDR3 protein: CASSPAVGTKNIQYF. In DNA form, the CDR3 reads TGTGCCAGCAGCCCCGCCGTCGGGACCAAAAACATTCAGTACTTC. The entire variable domain, with the rest obtained from reference TRBV14 and TRBJ2-4, is as follows: EAGVTQFPSHSVIEKGQTVTLRCDPISGHDNLYWYRRVMGKEIKFLLHFVKESKQDESGMPNNRFLAERTGGTYSTLKVQPAELEDSGVYFCASSPAVGTKNIQYFGAGTRLSVL.

The J gene is TRBJ2-1, the V gene TRBV7-2; 8 nucleotides line up with TRBD2. Germline CDR1 reads SGHTA; CDR2 reads FQGNSA. V was clipped by 0 bases and J by 3 bases; unmatched bases: 7. This CDR3 comprises 17 residues. CDR3 amino acids: CASSLARSAGGYNEQFF. The CDR3, as DNA: TGTGCCAGCAGCTTAGCGCGTTCTGCGGGAGGCTACAATGAGCAGTTCTTC.

The chain combines TRBV27 with TRBJ1-2; perhaps TRBD1 as D (6 bases). V gave up 2 bases and J gave up 4 bases, with 14 bases separating them. Germline CDR1 and CDR2: MNHEY and SMNVEV (reference sequence). The length of the CDR3 is 15 residues. CDR3 sequence (DNA): TGTGCCAGCAGTTTACGGTCGGGGGGCTTCTATGGCTACACCTTC. The encoded protein is CASSLRSGGFYGYTF.

This clone was counted only a few times. This chain connects TRBV9 to TRBJ2-1; D might be TRBD2 (6 bases). Trimming stripped 0 bases from V and 10 bases from J, with 8 bases between. This CDR3 is built from 12 residues. Germline V lookup: CDR1 SGDLS, CDR2 YYNGEE. CDR3 sequence: CASSVGGLEQFF. In DNA form, the CDR3 reads TGTGCCAGCAGCGTAGGGGGACTCGAGCAGTTCTTC.

The J gene is TRBJ2-1, the V gene TRBV18, with a possible D match to TRBD2 (5 bases). CDR3 length equals 13 residues. The germline V gene encodes CDR1 KGHSH and CDR2 LQKENI. V lost 2 bases, J lost 9 bases, and 11 bases lay in between. The CDR3 here is CASSPKARGEQFF. The CDR3 DNA reads as TGTGCCAGCTCACCAAAGGCCCGGGGTGAGCAGTTCTTC.

The V call is TRBV27, the J call TRBJ1-2; 9 nucleotides agree with TRBD1. This CDR3 contains 14 residues. With V trimmed by 2 bases and J by 7 bases, 5 bases remained unmatched. Germline CDR1 is MNHEY and CDR2 is SMNVEV (reference sequence). CDR3: CASSLGTGLCGYTF. For the CDR3, the DNA is TGTGCCAGCAGTTTAGGGACAGGGCTTTGTGGCTACACCTTC.

The chain links TRBV4-3 to TRBJ2-5; D unclear. This CDR3 comprises 12 residues. Germline V lookup: CDR1 LGHNA, CDR2 YSLEER. The V end was cut by 4 bases, the J end by 0 bases, with 3 bases between. CDR3 sequence reads: CASSLNQETQYF. The CDR3 coding sequence is TGCGCCAGCAGCCTCAACCAAGAGACCCAGTACTTC.

The V call is TRBV18, the J call TRBJ1-5, with a weak D call TRBD1 (6 bases). The germline CDR1 and CDR2 sequences are KGHSH and LQKENI. The CDR3 is 18 amino acids. Deletions cut 6 bases from V and 6 bases from J, with 27 bases between. DNA of the CDR3: TGTGCCAGCTCGTCGCAGGGAGTAGTTAGGGGGAAGAGTCAGCCCCAGCATTTT. It is translated as CASSSQGVVRGKSQPQHF.

The rearrangement joins TRBV14 to TRBJ2-2; 7 positions agree with TRBD1. V shed 4 bases, J shed 0 bases, and the junction held 2 bases outside the gene matches. The germline V gene has CDR1 SGHDN and CDR2 FVKESK. This CDR3 has 15 amino acids. As DNA, the CDR3 is TGTGCCAGCAGCCGACAGGGTTCGAACACCGGGGAGCTGTTTTTT. Its protein product is CASSRQGSNTGELFF.

The chain couples TRBV19 to TRBJ2-7; 14 nucleotides align to TRBD2. J lost 2 bases, V lost 5 bases, and 8 bases had no gene match. The germline V gene has CDR1 LNHDA and CDR2 SQIVND (reference sequence). This CDR3 spans 17 amino acids. The CDR3 DNA reads TGTGCCAGTAGTCCCGCCGGGACTAGCGGGGGTACCTACGAGCAGTACTTC. Translation: CASSPAGTSGGTYEQYF.

This clone was observed once. The CDR3 DNA reads TGTGCCAGCAGCGTACTAAGTAGCGGGGGGAACACCGGGGAGCTGTTTTTT. It codes for CASSVLSSGGNTGELFF. This chain uses TRBV9 with TRBJ2-2; TRBD2 matches at 9 bases. Trimming at V came to 1 base and at J to 1 base, leaving 5 bases not matched to a gene. Germline CDR1 is SGDLS and CDR2 is YYNGEE. This CDR3 contains 17 residues.

This clone was recorded once. This sample includes further DNA sequences coding for the same CDR3. The gene calls are TRBV14 and TRBJ2-7; D possibly corresponds to TRBD1 (5 bases). Looked up from germline, CDR1 is SGHDN and CDR2 is FVKESK. The CDR3 has 15 amino acids. The V end lost 0 bases, the J end lost 3 bases, and 12 bases lay between the germline ends. The CDR3 DNA reads as TGTGCCAGCAGCCAAGAAAGGGGTTTCGGCTACGAGCAGTACTTC. Its translation: CASSQERGFGYEQYF.

The CDR3 region is CATQVTMNTEAFF. The DNA for the CDR3 is TGCGCCACACAAGTTACCATGAACACTGAAGCTTTCTTT. V and J are TRBV10-1 and TRBJ1-1; no definite D call. This CDR3 comprises 13 residues. Germline CDR1 reads WNHNN; CDR2 reads SYGVQD (reference sequence). V was pared by 10 bases and J by 0 bases, with 12 bases between.